This record concerns one T cell receptor (beta chain) sequence. Study processing details: Reference gene primer amplification gave nucleated cell count estimates. TCRdb's copy holds only in-frame clones and misses some; the assay was immunoSEQ multiplex PCR. The V and J calls and clone size are taken from that table; D and trimming were inferred from the DNA. Among approximately 56,000 clones listed, around 81% were seen once. This sample is part of a study of blood T cell repertoires in COVID-19. Overall study context: T cells, B-cell-depleted T cells, or PBMCs provided the cDNA or gDNA that served as material.

Germline CDR1 reads SGHTA; CDR2 reads FQGNSA. V was clipped by 2 bases and J by 3 bases; unmatched bases: 4. The CDR3 is 14 residues long. The sequenced material came from peripheral blood. The chain recombines TRBV7-2 with TRBJ2-7; 7 bases are a match to TRBD2. The receptor was isolated from a woman aged 80 or older with COVID-19, enrolled during active disease. CDR3: CASSLSIAGYEQYF. CDR3 DNA sequence: TGTGCCAGCAGCTTATCAATAGCGGGCTACGAGCAGTACTTC.